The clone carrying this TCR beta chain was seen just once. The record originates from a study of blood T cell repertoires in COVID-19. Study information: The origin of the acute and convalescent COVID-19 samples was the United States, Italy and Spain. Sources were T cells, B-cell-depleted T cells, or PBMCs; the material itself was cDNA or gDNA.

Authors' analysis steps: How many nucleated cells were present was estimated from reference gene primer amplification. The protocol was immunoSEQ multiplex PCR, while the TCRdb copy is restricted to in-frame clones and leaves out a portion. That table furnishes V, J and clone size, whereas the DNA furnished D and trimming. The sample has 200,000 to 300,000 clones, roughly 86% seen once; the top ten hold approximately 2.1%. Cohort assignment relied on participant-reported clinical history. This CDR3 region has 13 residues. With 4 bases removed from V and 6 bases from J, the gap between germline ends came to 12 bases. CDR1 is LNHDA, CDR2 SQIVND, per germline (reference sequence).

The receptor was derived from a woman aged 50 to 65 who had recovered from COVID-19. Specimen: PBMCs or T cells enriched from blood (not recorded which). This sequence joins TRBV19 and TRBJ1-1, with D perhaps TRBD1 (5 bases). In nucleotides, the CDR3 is TGTGCCAGTAGTACCGACTGGGGGGCTGAAGCTTTCTTT. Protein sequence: CASSTDWGAEAFF.